This T cell receptor beta chain was profiled in a study of cytomegalovirus exposure and HLA in healthy donors. Overall study findings and caveats: TCR beta V- and J-gene trimming was later associated with a missense DCLRE1C variant. Among TCR beta chains, those listed as cytomegalovirus-associated numbered about 150. Some public TCRs appeared in many individuals, while most sequences were rare.

A word on this clone: Its antigen is not known.

Per the germline V gene, CDR1 is PRHDT and CDR2 is FYEKMQ (reference sequence). J lost 4 bases, V lost 5 bases, and 7 bases had no gene match. The CDR3 consists of 15 residues. The PCR contained 60 Vbeta and 13 Jbeta primers. TCRdb's copy holds only in-frame clones and misses some; the assay was immunoSEQ multiplex PCR. The sample lists under 100,000 clones, about two thirds occurring once. This sequence joins TRBV13 and TRBJ2-3; 9 positions match TRBD1. The source of this sequence is a woman aged 45-59 years in good health and CMV-seropositive. Sequenced sample: PBMCs. Here the CDR3 DNA reads TGTGCCAGCAGCCCAGTGGACAGGGGCGCAGATACGCAGTATTTT. Its translation: CASSPVDRGADTQYF.